This T cell receptor beta chain was captured by sequencing in a study of shared clonotypes between healthy human individuals. Study-wide results and limits: For sorted subsets, rarefaction showed incomplete sequencing despite large depth. Generation probabilities of non-shared clonotypes were lower (relative to those shared by all four donors).

Measured with immunoSEQ multiplex PCR; TCRdb has only the in-frame clones, and not every one. The table has approximately 530,000 clones, approximately 95% seen once; the top ten hold approximately 0.067%. In the case of this clone: Its antigen is not identified.

The material sequenced was naive CD4+ T cells sorted from blood. Described subset: CD45RA+ positively selected. The clonotype comes from a young woman in good health.

The CDR3 DNA follows: TGTGCCAGCAGTTCCCTTCCGAGCTCTGGAAACACCATATATTTT. Protein sequence: CASSSLPSSGNTIYF. V gene TRBV28 combines with J gene TRBJ1-3; no definite D call. V lost 4 bases, J lost 0 bases, and 10 bases lay in between. The V gene's germline CDR1 is MDHEN and CDR2 SYDVKM. This CDR3 is 15 amino acids long.